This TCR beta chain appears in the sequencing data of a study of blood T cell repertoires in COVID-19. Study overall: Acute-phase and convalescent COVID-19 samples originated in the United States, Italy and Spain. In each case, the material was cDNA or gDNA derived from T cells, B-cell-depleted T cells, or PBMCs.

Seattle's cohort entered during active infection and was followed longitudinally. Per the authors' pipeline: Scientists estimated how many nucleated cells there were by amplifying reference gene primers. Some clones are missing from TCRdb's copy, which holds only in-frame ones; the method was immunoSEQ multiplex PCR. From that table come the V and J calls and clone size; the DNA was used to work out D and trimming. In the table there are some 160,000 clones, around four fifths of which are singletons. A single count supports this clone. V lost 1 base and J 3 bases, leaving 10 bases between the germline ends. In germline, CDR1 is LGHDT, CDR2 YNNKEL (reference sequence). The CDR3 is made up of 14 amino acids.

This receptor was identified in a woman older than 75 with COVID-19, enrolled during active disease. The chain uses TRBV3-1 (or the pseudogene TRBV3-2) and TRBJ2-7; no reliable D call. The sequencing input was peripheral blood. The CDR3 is CASSQGGSIYEQYF. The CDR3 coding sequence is TGTGCCAGCAGCCAAGGAGGCAGTATCTACGAGCAGTACTTC.